Each of the 23 T cell receptor beta chains below was sequenced from the same sample in a study of T cell repertoires in cytomegalovirus infection. TCRdb reprocessed the reads with MiXCR, giving one entry per CDR3 protein. The sample includes under 350,000 distinct CDR3 sequences, under 25% of them seen just once. Antigens of these TCRs are unknown. The sample consisted of cultured PBMCs, taken from culture after CMV antigen stimulation. The origin of the receptors is a human donor in good health (CMV status not recorded). Some clones in this sample may be carry-over from other donors' samples.

This clonotype was seen many times. The J gene is TRBJ2-3, the V gene TRBV4-1, with TRBD2 matching over 7 bases. After removal of 3 bases from V and 6 bases from J, the junction contained 9 bases not matched to a gene. This CDR3 comprises 15 residues. Germline loops: CDR1 MGHRA, CDR2 YSYEKL. CDR3 sequence (DNA): TGCGCCAGCAGCCACGTTGGCGGGAGTGACGATACGCAGTATTTT. This encodes CASSHVGGSDDTQYF.

This clonotype was picked up a small number of times. The V gene is TRBV2, the J gene TRBJ2-4, with unresolved D. This CDR3 has 13 amino acids. The germline CDR1 and CDR2 sequences are SNHLY and FYNNEI. Trimming stripped 6 bases from V and 0 bases from J, with 6 bases between. The CDR3 reads CASSNLAKNIQYF. CDR3 bases: TGTGCCAGCAGCAACTTAGCCAAAAACATTCAGTACTTC. The variable domain in full, completed from reference TRBV2 and TRBJ2-4, reads EPEVTQTPSHQVTQMGQEVILRCVPISNHLYFYWYRQILGQKVEFLVSFYNNEISEKSEIFDDQFSVERPDGSNFTLKIRSTKLEDSAMYFCASSNLAKNIQYFGAGTRLSVL.

This chain joins TRBV6-5 and TRBJ1-3; D possibly corresponds to TRBD1 (6 bases). Germline CDR1 is MNHEY and CDR2 is SVGAGI. Deletions cut 5 bases from V and 4 bases from J, with 9 bases between. The CDR3 length is 13 residues. The CDR3 DNA reads as TGTGCCAGCAGTCGGACAGAAGGAAACACCATATATTTT. Amino acid sequence: CASSRTEGNTIYF.

In this sample, this clonotype turned up a few times. This chain connects TRBV4-3 to TRBJ2-7; maybe TRBD2 (6 bases). The CDR3 covers 18 residues. Germline V gene data show CDR1 as LGHNA and CDR2 as YSLEER. Trimming shortened V by 0 bases and J by 5 bases, and 23 bases separated the two germline ends. The CDR3 nucleotides read TGCGCCAGCAGCCAAGAGTCTTCGATCCGGGAGCCATTTAACGAGCAGTACTTC. It translates to CASSQESSIREPFNEQYF.

This clonotype was picked up a small number of times. The chain couples TRBV11-2 to TRBJ1-1; no reliable D call. Germline lookup yields CDR1 SGHAT and CDR2 FQNNGV. The CDR3 loop spans 14 amino acids. The V end was cut by 0 bases, the J end by 1 base, with 6 bases between. The CDR3 reads CASSLDWSNTEAFF. In DNA form, the CDR3 reads TGTGCCAGCAGCTTAGATTGGTCGAACACTGAAGCTTTCTTT.

This clonotype appeared a few times. The chain joins TRBV28 to TRBJ2-1, with TRBD1 identical over 11 bases. V shed 5 bases, J shed 0 bases, and the junction held 12 bases outside the gene matches. CDR3 length equals 19 residues. From germline, CDR1 is MDHEN and CDR2 SYDVKM. The CDR3 coding sequence is TGTGCCAGCAGTCTTGGACAGGGGGCAATCGTCGGCTCCTACAATGAGCAGTTCTTC. Its translation is CASSLGQGAIVGSYNEQFF. Complete variable domain (other parts from reference TRBV28 and TRBJ2-1): DVKVTQSSRYLVKRTGEKVFLECVQDMDHENMFWYRQDPGLGLRLIYFSYDVKMKEKGDIPEGYSVSREKKERFSLILESASTNQTSMYLCASSLGQGAIVGSYNEQFFGPGTRLTVL.

V is TRBV20-1 and J is TRBJ2-7; 12 nucleotides line up with TRBD2. The trim removed 0 bases at V and 3 bases at J, leaving 6 bases unmatched. The germline V gene encodes CDR1 DFQATT and CDR2 SNEGSKA (reference sequence). This CDR3 spans 16 amino acids. The CDR3 coding sequence is TGCAGTGCTAGAGATGGCAAGGGACTAGCGGGCTACGAGCAGTACTTC. The encoded protein is CSARDGKGLAGYEQYF.

This clonotype was seen more than once but under ten times. J is TRBJ1-3 and V is TRBV19; D is unresolved. Deletions cut 10 bases from V and 0 bases from J, with 16 bases between. CDR1 is LNHDA and CDR2 is SQIVND in the germline V gene (reference sequence). This CDR3 is built from 15 residues. The CDR3 bases are TGTGCCACCGCCGGGAGGCGGATCTCTGGAAACACCATATATTTT. Residues: CATAGRRISGNTIYF.

This clonotype was seen only a few times. The CDR3 reads CASSPRVTDTQYF. The CDR3 coding sequence is TGTGCCAGCTCACCACGGGTGACAGATACGCAGTATTTT. This chain uses TRBV18 with TRBJ2-3; D gene ambiguous. Germline CDR1 is KGHSH and CDR2 is LQKENI. This CDR3 is built from 13 residues. Trimming took 1 base from V and 3 from J, leaving 5 bases between them.

This clonotype was recorded a few times. The CDR3 coding sequence is TGTGCCAGCAGTGAACGGCGTCTAGCGCTTGGGACCGGGGAGCTGTTTTTT. Translation: CASSERRLALGTGELFF. J is TRBJ2-2 and V is TRBV2; D might be TRBD2 (6 bases). The CDR3 extends over 17 amino acids. With 2 bases removed from V and 5 bases from J, the gap between germline ends came to 18 bases. Germline assignment: CDR1 SNHLY and CDR2 FYNNEI. The variable domain in full, completed from reference TRBV2 and TRBJ2-2, reads EPEVTQTPSHQVTQMGQEVILRCVPISNHLYFYWYRQILGQKVEFLVSFYNNEISEKSEIFDDQFSVERPDGSNFTLKIRSTKLEDSAMYFCASSERRLALGTGELFFGEGSRLTVL.

This clonotype showed up just a few times. The V call is TRBV7-8, the J call TRBJ2-1; 9 nucleotides line up with TRBD1. Trimming cost V 5 bases and J 9 bases; bases outside gene matches: 11. CDR3 size: 15 residues. The germline CDR1 and CDR2 sequences are SGHVS and FQNEAQ. In DNA form, the CDR3 reads TGTGCCAGCAGCCTCCGGGACAGGGTGTTAGGTGAGCAGTTCTTC. This translates into CASSLRDRVLGEQFF.

In this sample, this clonotype turned up many times. The gene calls are TRBV7-2 and TRBJ2-2; 7 bases are a match to TRBD2. V lost 2 bases, J lost 5 bases, and 11 bases stayed unmatched. Per germline, CDR1 SGHTA and CDR2 FQGNSA. CDR3 length: 17 amino acids. CDR3 region: CASSLRGSRWGTGELFF. The CDR3 DNA follows: TGTGCCAGCAGCTTACGCGGGAGTCGGTGGGGTACCGGGGAGCTGTTTTTT.

This clonotype was counted at least ten times. This sequence joins TRBV28 and TRBJ2-1; TRBD2 agrees at 13 bases. This CDR3 spans 15 amino acids. The germline CDR1 and CDR2 sequences are MDHEN and SYDVKM. Germline trimming cut 5 bases from V and 6 bases from J; bases unmatched to any gene: 4. The CDR3 reads CASSPRLAGGNEQFF. The CDR3 DNA is TGTGCCAGCAGTCCCAGACTAGCGGGAGGCAATGAGCAGTTCTTC.

This sequence joins TRBV12-3 or TRBV12-4 and TRBJ2-5, with D perhaps matching TRBD2 (6 bases). The ends were cut back, 4 bases at V and 12 bases at J, with 12 bases in the middle. The CDR3 totals 11 residues. DNA for the CDR3: TGTGCCAGCAGTTCCGGGAGTCGGAAGTACTTC. Encoded protein: CASSSGSRKYF.

A remark on this clonotype: Mismatch with germline at one junction end may stem from a read error. V gene TRBV28 combines with J gene TRBJ2-7; 10 bases are shared with TRBD2. This CDR3 spans 15 amino acids. In germline, CDR1 is MDHEN, CDR2 SYDVKM. This CDR3 reads CARSLAGGYSYEQYF. The CDR3 DNA is TGTGCCAGGAGTTTAGCGGGAGGTTACTCCTACGAGCAGTACTTC.

This clonotype was counted at least ten times. The V call is TRBV7-6, the J call TRBJ2-6; D ambiguous. Germline CDR1 is SGHVS and CDR2 is FNYEAQ. The CDR3 sequence is 18 residues long. V shed 2 bases and J shed 0 bases, with 14 bases lying between them. CDR3 region: CASSLLSQSLSGANVLTF. DNA for the CDR3: TGTGCCAGCAGCTTACTAAGCCAGTCCCTCTCTGGGGCCAACGTCCTGACTTTC.

The V call is TRBV4-1, the J call TRBJ2-3; 14 nucleotides match TRBD2. V trimming: 4 bases; J trimming: 5 bases; junction bases outside the gene matches: 5. CDR1 and CDR2 (germline): MGHRA, YSYEKL. This CDR3 comprises 16 residues. Here the CDR3 reads CASSPATSGREDTQYF. DNA of the CDR3: TGCGCCAGCAGCCCGGCGACTAGCGGGAGGGAAGATACGCAGTATTTT.

This chain connects TRBV12-3 or TRBV12-4 to TRBJ2-2, with D uncertain. Trimming shortened V by 1 base and J by 3 bases, and 6 bases separated the two germline ends. The CDR3 is 14 residues long. The CDR3 DNA reads as TGTGCCAGCAGTTTAGAACTGCACACCGGGGAGCTGTTTTTT. Amino acid sequence: CASSLELHTGELFF.

In its sample, this clonotype was seen many times. The rearrangement uses TRBV7-9 and TRBJ1-5; D is unresolved. V was cut by 4 bases and J by 4 bases, with 5 bases left in between. Per the germline V gene, CDR1 is SEHNR and CDR2 is FQNEAQ (reference sequence). There are 12 residues in the CDR3. CDR3 loop: CASSSQNQPQHF. The CDR3 coding sequence is TGTGCCAGCAGCTCCCAAAATCAGCCCCAGCATTTT.

This chain's CDR3 is CASSLWGITEAFF. The CDR3 coding sequence is TGTGCCAGCAGTTTGTGGGGGATCACTGAAGCTTTCTTT. This chain uses TRBV12-3 or TRBV12-4 with TRBJ1-1, with D perhaps matching TRBD1 (5 bases). Trimming cost V 3 bases and J 4 bases, with 9 bases left between them. The CDR3 runs to 13 residues.

This clonotype was detected ten times or more. The chain uses TRBV12-3 or TRBV12-4 and TRBJ1-2; D perhaps matches TRBD1 (6 bases). Trimming shortened V by 4 bases and J by 8 bases, and 14 bases separated the two germline ends. The CDR3 spans 13 residues. The CDR3 loop is CASSSDSIDGYTF. CDR3 bases: TGTGCCAGCAGTTCGGACAGCATTGACGGCTACACCTTC.

The V call is TRBV4-1, the J call TRBJ1-2; D perhaps matches TRBD1 (5 bases). Between the trimmed V and J ends, which lost 3 bases and 6 bases, there was a span of 11 bases. The CDR3 consists of 13 residues. Germline values: CDR1 MGHRA, CDR2 YSYEKL. CDR3 nucleotide sequence: TGCGCCAGCAGCCAGGGGACGGTGGATGGCTACACCTTC. It encodes CASSQGTVDGYTF.

This clonotype was observed a few times. The chain joins TRBV19 to TRBJ2-1; 10 positions match TRBD2. This CDR3 has 19 residues. The germline V gene encodes CDR1 LNHDA and CDR2 SQIVND (reference sequence). The V segment lost 0 bases and the J segment 0 bases; nucleotides outside the gene matches: 8. DNA of the CDR3: TGTGCCAGTAGTATAGATACCAGCGGGAGGGTAGACTCCTACAATGAGCAGTTCTTC. Its protein is CASSIDTSGRVDSYNEQFF.